This T cell receptor beta chain was captured in a study of identical twins. The V gene end was trimmed by 5 bases and the J gene end by 2 bases; junction bases not matched to a gene: 9. Per germline, CDR1 SGHVS and CDR2 FNYEAQ. The CDR3 covers 15 residues. TCRdb used MiXCR to reprocess the 5' RACE reads, holding one entry per CDR3 protein. This sample has approximately 590,000 distinct CDR3 sequences, with around a tenth found just once. These data also formed part of another study, on yellow fever vaccine responses in identical twins.

The clonotype comes from a woman under 30 in good health. The specimen was PBMCs. The chain couples TRBV7-6 to TRBJ2-7; TRBD1 aligns across 7 bases. The CDR3 coding sequence is TGTGCCAGCAGCACTCAACAGGGGCGGGCCTACGAGCAGTACTTC. Protein: CASSTQQGRAYEQYF. Complete variable domain (other parts from reference TRBV7-6 and TRBJ2-7): GAGVSQSPRYKVTKRGQDVALRCDPISGHVSLYWYRQALGQGPEFLTYFNYEAQQDKSGLPNDRFSAERPEGSISTLTIQRTEQRDSAMYRCASSTQQGRAYEQYFGPGTRLTVT.